The rows below give T cell receptor beta chains drawn from one sample of a study of cytomegalovirus exposure and HLA in healthy donors. Sequencing used immunoSEQ multiplex PCR; TCRdb keeps in-frame clones, though not all of them. The data contain a few hundred thousand clones, about 90% of them seen just once; the ten biggest clones take up 1.7%. Sequencing was carried out using PBMCs. These receptors were collected from a girl aged 2-10 years in good health and CMV-seronegative. Both conserved end residues are part of each CDR3. D genes are given only for firm matches. The size field is filled for only some rows; it gives once, few, many or a size class.

V gene	J gene	clone size	D gene	CDR3 protein	CDR3 DNA
TRBV5-6	TRBJ2-7	NA	TRBD2	CASSSSGIVEQYF	TGTGCCAGCAGCTCTAGCGGGATTGTAGAGCAGTACTTC
TRBV9	TRBJ1-3	NA	NA	CASSVEAGTTGNTIYF	TGTGCCAGCAGCGTAGAGGCGGGGACGACTGGAAACACCATATATTTT
TRBV7-2	TRBJ2-1	NA	NA	CASSLSGGPEQFF	TGTGCCAGCAGCTTAAGTGGCGGGCCTGAGCAGTTCTTC
TRBV18	TRBJ2-6	NA	TRBD1	CASSPPGPGGLGANVLTF	TGTGCCAGCTCACCACCGGGGCCAGGGGGTCTTGGGGCCAACGTCCTGACTTTC
TRBV11-2	TRBJ2-4	NA	TRBD2	CASSLRLAGAVDIQYF	TGTGCCAGCAGCCTAAGACTAGCGGGAGCGGTTGACATTCAGTACTTC
TRBV28	TRBJ1-1	NA	NA	CASTAAGQGGPNTEAFF	TGTGCCAGCACCGCGGCGGGGCAGGGAGGGCCTAACACTGAAGCTTTCTTT
TRBV28	TRBJ1-5	NA	NA	CASSSGHGTTYNQPQHF	TGTGCCAGCAGTTCAGGCCATGGGACAACCTACAATCAGCCCCAGCATTTT
TRBV6-5	TRBJ2-7	NA	TRBD1	CASSRPQGVAYEQYF	TGTGCCAGCAGCCGTCCGCAGGGGGTAGCCTACGAGCAGTACTTC
TRBV27	TRBJ1-5	NA	TRBD1	CASSTGDRIQPQHF	TGTGCCAGCAGTACAGGGGACAGAATTCAGCCCCAGCATTTT
TRBV11-2	TRBJ2-3	NA	NA	CASSSSSGIRFGTDTQYF	TGTGCCAGCAGCTCCTCTTCAGGGATTCGGTTCGGCACAGATACGCAGTATTTT
TRBV6-6	TRBJ2-1	NA	TRBD2	CASSAMTSGSYNEQFF	TGTGCCAGCAGTGCTATGACTAGCGGGTCCTACAATGAGCAGTTCTTC
TRBV6-6	TRBJ2-5	NA	TRBD1	CASSGDRGETQYF	TGTGCCAGCAGTGGTGACAGGGGAGAGACCCAGTACTTC
TRBV18	TRBJ2-3	NA	NA	CASSPRREPGGDPQYF	TGTGCCAGCTCACCACGGAGGGAGCCGGGCGGGGATCCGCAGTATTTT
TRBV5-8	TRBJ1-2	NA	TRBD1	CASRRTGGEGYTF	TGTGCCAGCAGGAGGACAGGGGGCGAAGGCTACACCTTC
TRBV19	TRBJ1-1	once	TRBD1	CASSIGVGGNTEAFF	TGTGCCAGTAGTATTGGAGTAGGGGGCAACACTGAAGCTTTCTTT
TRBV11-2	TRBJ1-1	NA	TRBD1	CASGQGASTEAFF	TGTGCCAGCGGACAGGGGGCGAGCACTGAAGCTTTCTTT
TRBV9	TRBJ1-1	NA	NA	CASSGSHLGTEAFF	TGTGCCAGCAGCGGAAGCCATCTCGGCACTGAAGCTTTCTTT
TRBV30	TRBJ2-2	NA	NA	CARGEGTGELFF	TGTGCCCGAGGCGAAGGAACCGGGGAGCTGTTTTTT
TRBV5-1	TRBJ2-5	NA	TRBD2	CASSKGTSGRQETQYF	TGCGCCAGCAGCAAAGGGACTAGCGGGAGGCAAGAGACCCAGTACTTC
TRBV7-9	TRBJ1-1	NA	TRBD1	CASSPDRGLAFF	TGTGCCAGCAGCCCCGACAGGGGGCTGGCTTTCTTT
TRBV9	TRBJ1-4	NA	NA	CASSVGQNEKLFF	TGTGCCAGCAGCGTAGGTCAGAATGAAAAACTGTTTTTT
TRBV18	TRBJ2-1	NA	TRBD2	CASSPPGTSDNEQFF	TGTGCCAGCTCACCACCCGGGACTAGCGACAATGAGCAGTTCTTC
TRBV11-2	TRBJ1-1	NA	NA	CASSLGPLVTEAFF	TGTGCCAGCAGCTTAGGTCCCCTTGTCACTGAAGCTTTCTTT
TRBV6-6	TRBJ1-1	NA	TRBD1	CASRPPGQGSLLSF	TGTGCCAGCAGACCGCCGGGACAGGGCTCTCTCCTCTCATTT
TRBV9	TRBJ1-2	NA	NA	CASSELGLEGGYTF	TGTGCCAGCAGCGAACTTGGACTGGAGGGTGGCTACACCTTC
TRBV30	TRBJ2-3	NA	TRBD2	CAWSPGLGVNTQYF	TGTGCCTGGAGTCCGGGACTAGGCGTAAATACGCAGTATTTT
TRBV28	TRBJ1-5	few	NA	CASSLAGAGNQPQHF	TGTGCCAGCAGTTTAGCAGGGGCGGGCAATCAGCCCCAGCATTTT
TRBV19	TRBJ2-5	NA	NA	CASSPAARQETQYF	TGTGCCAGTAGTCCCGCGGCACGCCAAGAGACCCAGTACTTC
TRBV30	TRBJ2-5	NA	NA	CAWSVGSIETQYF	TGTGCCTGGAGTGTGGGGAGTATAGAGACCCAGTACTTC
TRBV7-2	TRBJ1-5	NA	NA	CASSLAGPGANQPQHF	TGTGCCAGCAGCTTAGCTGGCCCAGGGGCCAATCAGCCCCAGCATTTT
TRBV5-6	TRBJ1-5	NA	NA	CASSLGYQGSNQPQHF	TGTGCCAGCAGCTTGGGTTATCAGGGCAGCAATCAGCCCCAGCATTTT
TRBV25-1	TRBJ1-2	few	NA	CASSPHAGNYGYTF	TGTGCCAGCAGCCCCCATGCGGGTAACTATGGCTACACCTTC
TRBV12-1	TRBJ2-1	NA	NA	CASSSRPGGHNEQFF	TGTGCCAGCAGCTCCCGTCCGGGAGGGCACAATGAGCAGTTCTTC
TRBV5-5	TRBJ1-1	NA	NA	CASSLVGGPEAFF	TGTGCCAGCAGCTTGGTCGGGGGTCCTGAAGCTTTCTTT
TRBV5-1	TRBJ2-5	NA	NA	CASSLGRTAGRETQYF	TGCGCCAGCAGCCTGGGAAGGACAGCGGGAAGGGAGACCCAGTACTTC
TRBV9	TRBJ1-2	NA	TRBD1	CASSATGLNYYGYTF	TGTGCCAGCAGCGCGACAGGGTTAAATTACTATGGCTACACCTTC
TRBV6-6	TRBJ2-4	NA	TRBD1	CASSHGQGRAKNIQYF	TGTGCCAGCAGTCATGGACAGGGACGGGCCAAAAACATTCAGTACTTC
TRBV10-1	TRBJ2-2	NA	NA	CASSLTLNTGELFF	TGCGCCAGCAGCCTGACTCTGAACACCGGGGAGCTGTTTTTT
TRBV5-5	TRBJ1-1	NA	TRBD1	CASTLTPGQGGVEAFF	TGTGCCAGCACCTTGACCCCCGGACAGGGAGGGGTTGAAGCTTTCTTT
TRBV6-6	TRBJ1-2	NA	NA	CASSDGGTLRGGYTF	TGTGCCAGCAGTGACGGCGGGACTCTGCGAGGTGGCTACACCTTC
TRBV13	TRBJ2-1	NA	NA	CASRTGGNEQFF	TGTGCCAGCAGGACAGGCGGGAATGAGCAGTTCTTC
TRBV28	TRBJ2-7	NA	TRBD1	CASSLPPGQGPYEQYF	TGTGCCAGCAGTCTACCCCCCGGACAGGGACCCTACGAGCAGTACTTC
TRBV19	TRBJ2-7	NA	TRBD2	CASSTGLSGIYEQYF	TGTGCCAGTAGTACTGGACTGAGCGGGATATACGAGCAGTACTTC
TRBV7-9	TRBJ1-2	NA	NA	CASGYSRAVTNNGYGYTF	TGTGCCAGCGGTTACTCGCGGGCAGTAACAAATAACGGTTATGGCTACACCTTC
TRBV4-1	TRBJ2-7	NA	TRBD2	CASSQDGGCEQYF	TGCGCCAGCAGCCAAGACGGGGGGTGCGAGCAGTACTTC
TRBV25-1	TRBJ2-7	once	NA	CASSTGYEQYF	TGTGCCAGCAGTACAGGGTACGAGCAGTACTTC
TRBV18	TRBJ2-5	NA	NA	CASSPGGETQYF	TGTGCCAGCTCACCCGGTGGAGAGACCCAGTACTTC
TRBV9	TRBJ2-3	NA	NA	CASSVAVSTDTQYF	TGTGCCAGCAGCGTAGCGGTTAGCACAGATACGCAGTATTTT
TRBV4-1	TRBJ2-2	once	TRBD1	CASSQDVGTGTGELFF	TGCGCCAGCAGCCAAGATGTAGGGACAGGGACCGGGGAGCTGTTTTTT
TRBV10-1	TRBJ2-5	NA	NA	CASSESGRETQYF	TGCGCCAGCAGTGAGTCGGGCAGGGAGACCCAGTACTTC
TRBV5-1	TRBJ2-7	NA	NA	CASAEGRSYEQYF	TGCGCCAGCGCGGAGGGGAGGTCCTACGAGCAGTACTTC
TRBV7-2	TRBJ2-7	NA	NA	CASSLLAGSYEQYF	TGTGCCAGCAGCCTTTTGGCGGGCTCCTACGAGCAGTACTTC
TRBV7-9	TRBJ2-5	NA	TRBD2	CASSLGLAQETQYF	TGTGCCAGCAGCTTAGGACTAGCGCAAGAGACCCAGTACTTC
TRBV18	TRBJ1-2	NA	NA	CASSQTATGSFGYTF	TGTGCCAGCTCGCAAACCGCGACAGGTAGTTTTGGCTACACCTTC
TRBV5-6	TRBJ2-5	NA	NA	CASSLGGNQETQYF	TGTGCCAGCAGCTTGGGAGGGAACCAAGAGACCCAGTACTTC
TRBV6-5	TRBJ1-2	NA	NA	CASSYSGFGGPDGYTF	TGTGCCAGCAGTTACTCGGGCTTCGGGGGGCCGGATGGCTACACCTTC
TRBV18	TRBJ1-1	NA	TRBD1	CASSSGQGATEAFF	TGTGCCAGCTCATCGGGACAGGGGGCCACTGAAGCTTTCTTT
TRBV4-1	TRBJ2-2	few	NA	CASSPDMNTGELFF	TGCGCCAGCAGCCCCGACATGAACACCGGGGAGCTGTTTTTT